This passage covers 9 T cell receptor beta chains from one sample sequenced in a study of cytomegalovirus exposure and HLA in healthy donors. PCR used 60 Vbeta primers and 13 Jbeta primers. Generated by immunoSEQ multiplex PCR, the TCRdb table keeps only in-frame clones and is missing some. This table has over 150,000 clones, over 70% appearing once. The source material was PBMCs. These receptors originate from a man aged 25 to 40 in good health and CMV-seronegative.

This clone was observed a few times. The V and J genes are TRBV28 and TRBJ1-1; 8 bases are a match to TRBD1. Germline lookup yields CDR1 MDHEN and CDR2 SYDVKM. V dropped 4 bases and J dropped 11; count of bases not matched to a gene: 15. The CDR3 sequence is 15 residues long. DNA for the CDR3: TGTGCCAGCAGTTCTCCATCCACCGGACAGGGACGGGCTTTCTTT. This gives the protein CASSSPSTGQGRAFF.

This sequence joins TRBV18 and TRBJ2-7, with D unresolved. Germline CDR1 reads KGHSH; CDR2 reads LQKENI. The V and J ends lost 1 base and 5 bases respectively, with 9 bases between them. The CDR3 has 13 residues. CDR3 DNA: TGTGCCAGCTCACCACTTCAGTTGGACGAGCAGTACTTC. Translated, it gives CASSPLQLDEQYF. Full variable domain (missing parts from reference TRBV18 and TRBJ2-7): NAGVMQNPRHLVRRRGQEARLRCSPMKGHSHVYWYRQLPEEGLKFMVYLQKENIIDESGMPKERFSAEFPKEGPSILRIQQVVRGDSAAYFCASSPLQLDEQYFGPGTRLTVT.

This clone was picked up a small number of times. It is unclear where the CDR3 begins or ends on the DNA, so no DNA is shown, and the CDR3 is as TCRdb lists it. The V and J genes are TRBV12-2 and TRBJ1-3. TRBV12-2 is annotated as a pseudogene. From its first to its last residue, the CDR3 has 14 amino acids. This CDR3 reads CASRLVGSGNTIYF.

This chain connects TRBV11-1 to TRBJ2-7; no firm D call. This CDR3 contains 14 residues. With 5 bases removed from V and 0 bases from J, the gap between germline ends came to 11 bases. Per the germline V gene, CDR1 is SGHAT and CDR2 is FQDESV (reference sequence). CDR3 sequence reads: CASSPSVSSYEQYF. The CDR3 bases are TGTGCCAGCAGCCCTAGTGTGAGCTCCTACGAGCAGTACTTC.

The chain uses TRBV29-1 and TRBJ1-1, with 8 bases aligning to TRBD1. This CDR3 region has 13 residues. V trimming: 6 bases; J trimming: 4 bases; junction bases outside the gene matches: 7. The germline gives CDR1 SQVTM, CDR2 ANQGSEA. Here the CDR3 DNA reads TGCAGCGTCTTAAGAACAGGGGGCACTGAAGCTTTCTTT. It translates to CSVLRTGGTEAFF.

The chain carries TRBV2 and TRBJ1-5; D may be TRBD1 (5 bases). This CDR3 has 14 amino acids. V lost 6 bases to trimming and J lost 6 bases, with 15 bases between them. Per germline, CDR1 SNHLY and CDR2 FYNNEI. In nucleotides, the CDR3 is TGTGCCAGCAGACCTACAGGAAAGGGTCAGCCCCAGCATTTT. This sequence encodes CASRPTGKGQPQHF.

This rearrangement joins TRBV29-1 to TRBJ2-2; the D gene is possibly TRBD1 (6 bases). V lost 6 bases and J 3 bases, leaving 11 bases between the germline ends. Looked up from germline, CDR1 is SQVTM and CDR2 is ANQGSEA. CDR3 length: 13 residues. CDR3 nucleotides: TGCAGCGTCACCAGGGGCGACACCGGGGAGCTGTTTTTT. Translating gives CSVTRGDTGELFF.

This clone occurred once. This chain links TRBV9 with TRBJ1-1; D remains ambiguous. Germline assignment: CDR1 SGDLS and CDR2 YYNGEE. The CDR3 length is 12 residues. Trimming removed 4 bases from V and 1 base from J, with 5 bases in between. The CDR3 DNA is TGTGCCAGCAGCACGGGGAACACTGAAGCTTTCTTT. This encodes CASSTGNTEAFF. The entire variable domain, with the rest obtained from reference TRBV9 and TRBJ1-1, is as follows: DSGVTQTPKHLITATGQRVTLRCSPRSGDLSVYWYQQSLDQGLQFLIQYYNGEERAKGNILERFSAQQFPDLHSELNLSSLELGDSALYFCASSTGNTEAFFGQGTRLTVV.

This clone showed up just once. This chain links TRBV9 with TRBJ2-1, with no clear D. Germline-derived CDR1 and CDR2 are SGDLS and YYNGEE. V lost 2 bases, J lost 0 bases, and 12 bases lay in between. The CDR3 is 16 amino acids. DNA for the CDR3: TGTGCCAGCAGCGTGTCTAGTGGGTCCTCCTACAATGAGCAGTTCTTC. Encoded protein: CASSVSSGSSYNEQFF.